This TCR beta chain stems from a study of shared T cell receptors in the human thymus. This table comes from immunoSEQ multiplex PCR, and its TCRdb copy is limited to in-frame clones, with some not included. The table records some 660,000 clones, approximately 87% of them present only once. The same sample was also used in a study of human thymus T cells.

Sequenced input: thymocytes. The receptor comes from a boy in the first two years of life with a congenital heart defect.

CDR3 region: CASSPLWTSGFTDTQYF. For the CDR3, the DNA is TGTGCCAGCAGCCCCCTCTGGACTAGCGGGTTCACAGATACGCAGTATTTT. The rearrangement joins TRBV11-2 to TRBJ2-3; TRBD2 matches at 11 bases. The V and J ends lost 5 bases and 2 bases, in that order; junction bases with no gene match: 9. Germline lookup yields CDR1 SGHAT and CDR2 FQNNGV. The CDR3 has 17 residues.